The 3 T cell receptor beta chains below all came from one sample that was sequenced in a study of T cell responses to AZD1222 COVID-19 vaccine. Sequenced by immunoSEQ multiplex PCR; TCRdb stores in-frame clones only, minus some. Among 110,000 to 150,000 clones listed, about 92% were seen once. The specimen was peripheral blood, collected after recovery from COVID-19. These receptors all come from an adult who had recovered from COVID-19.

This clone has a single count. In DNA, the CDR3 is TGTGCCAGTAGTATCTCAGGGTACACTGAAGCTTTCTTT. The encoded protein is CASSISGYTEAFF. This chain joins TRBV19 and TRBJ1-1, with a tentative D call TRBD1 (5 bases). The V and J ends lost 3 bases and 3 bases respectively, with 8 bases between them. This CDR3 region has 13 residues. Germline assignment: CDR1 LNHDA and CDR2 SQIVND (reference sequence).

The chain combines TRBV7-3 with TRBJ2-5; 16 bases line up with TRBD2. V gave up 0 bases and J gave up 5 bases; unmatched junction bases: 6. Germline assignment: CDR1 SGHTA and CDR2 FQGTGA. This CDR3 region has 18 residues. As DNA, the CDR3 is TGTGCCAGCAGCTTAACGGGGACTAGCGGGAGGGCCGGGGAGACCCAGTACTTC. Its protein product is CASSLTGTSGRAGETQYF. The full variable domain, completed using reference TRBV7-3 and TRBJ2-5, is GAGVSQTPSNKVTEKGKYVELRCDPISGHTALYWYRQSLGQGPEFLIYFQGTGAADDSGLPNDRFFAVRPEGSVSTLKIQRTERGDSAVYLCASSLTGTSGRAGETQYFGPGTRLLVL.

This clone was recorded only once. This chain joins TRBV18 and TRBJ1-1, with D hard to call. Germline CDR1 and CDR2: KGHSH and LQKENI. This CDR3 has 15 residues. Trimming removed 0 bases at V and 0 bases at J, with 8 bases between. CDR3: CASSPPGVLNTEAFF. Here the CDR3 DNA reads TGTGCCAGCTCACCACCTGGGGTGCTGAACACTGAAGCTTTCTTT.